This T cell receptor (beta chain) was obtained from a study of blood T cell repertoires in COVID-19. Under the authors' procedure: Amplification of reference gene primers was used by the study to estimate nucleated cell counts. Sequencing was performed with immunoSEQ multiplex PCR; in TCRdb, only in-frame clones are kept and a portion is missing. The V and J calls and clone size were taken over from that table, and D and trimming were inferred from the DNA. The table records 250,000 to 300,000 clones, around 90% of them present only once. V dropped 3 bases and J dropped 6; count of bases not matched to a gene: 6. CDR1 and CDR2 (germline): LNHDA, SQIVND (reference sequence). The CDR3 loop spans 14 amino acids. The participants were between about 18 and 90 years old and came from roughly 24 US areas. Participant-reported clinical history was the basis for cohort assignment.

The sequence was obtained from a woman aged 40 to 50 with acute COVID-19. Sequencing was done on a sample of PBMCs or T cells enriched from blood (not recorded which). The chain joins TRBV19 to TRBJ1-1; TRBD1 agrees at 8 bases. CDR3 sequence: CASSIGDRKAEAFF. CDR3 coding DNA: TGTGCCAGTAGTATTGGGGACAGGAAGGCTGAAGCTTTCTTT.